These T cell receptor beta chains were read from a single sample in a study of siplizumab effects on memory and regulatory T cells. Assay: immunoSEQ multiplex PCR; the TCRdb copy retains only in-frame clones and omits some. The repertoire holds roughly 120,000 clones, with roughly 94% as singletons. Source material: non-Treg CD4+ T cells sorted from blood. The receptors were gathered from a human donor in good health. Both conserved end residues are part of each CDR3. D genes are given only for firm matches. Size is stated for part of the rows, as once, few or many counts, or as a class when the clone is expanded.

TRBV6-1	-	-	TRBJ2-2	TGTGCCAGCAGTGGGCAGGGGACCACCGGGGAGCTGTTTTTT	CASSGQGTTGELFF
TRBV4-1	-	-	TRBJ2-1	TGCGCCAGCAGCCAAGTGAATAGGGCAGGGGTCTTC	CASSQVNRAGVF
TRBV2	TRBD1	-	TRBJ1-1	TGTGCCAGCAGGGACAGGGAAATCACTGAAGCTTTCTTT	CASRDREITEAFF
TRBV11-2	-	-	TRBJ2-5	TGTGCCAGCAGCTTTTACAGACGCCGCCAAGAGACCCAGTACTTC	CASSFYRRRQETQYF
TRBV5-6	-	-	TRBJ2-2	TGTGCCAGCAGCTTATACAGGAGCCAGAACACCGGGGAGCTGTTTTTT	CASSLYRSQNTGELFF
TRBV6-6	TRBD1	-	TRBJ1-4	TGTGCCAGCAGATACCCGGGACAGGATGAAAAACTGTTTTTT	CASRYPGQDEKLFF
TRBV6-1	-	few	TRBJ2-7	TGTGCCAGCAGTGAAGCTTTGGTCTACGAGCAGTACTTC	CASSEALVYEQYF
TRBV11-2	TRBD1	-	TRBJ2-7	TGTGCCAGCAGCCCCGAATCCCGGACAGGGGCCTACGAGCAGTACTTC	CASSPESRTGAYEQYF
TRBV19	TRBD1	-	TRBJ2-2	TGTGCCAGTAGAGACACAGGGGCACTCACCGGGGAGCTGTTTTTT	CASRDTGALTGELFF
TRBV11-2	TRBD2	-	TRBJ2-1	TGTGCCAGCAGGCCACTAGCGGGGGGCCCGAATGAGCAGTTCTTC	CASRPLAGGPNEQFF
TRBV7-9	-	-	TRBJ2-2	TGTGCCAGCAGCAAGGACCGATACACCGGGGAGCTGTTTTTT	CASSKDRYTGELFF
TRBV21-1	-	once	TRBJ1-3	TGTGCCAGCAGCACCCCGTGCGTTGGCCGAGACACCATATATTTT	CASSTPCVGRDTIYF
TRBV28	TRBD1	-	TRBJ1-2	TGTGCCAGCAGTTTATCCGGGACAGGGGGCGGCTACACCTTC	CASSLSGTGGGYTF
TRBV28	-	-	TRBJ2-1	TGTGCCAGCAGCCGTACTCGTAATGAGCAGTTCTTC	CASSRTRNEQFF
TRBV11-1	-	-	TRBJ1-2	TGTGCCAGCAGCTCCTACCAGGGGAACCCTACGAGTGGCTACACCTTC	CASSSYQGNPTSGYTF
TRBV5-4	-	-	TRBJ1-2	TGTGCCAGCAGCTTGGCCGGAGGGAGCTATGGCTACACCTTC	CASSLAGGSYGYTF
TRBV9	TRBD2	once	TRBJ2-5	TGTGCCAGCAGCGTGGGACTAGCGGGCGGCCGGGAGACCCAGTACTTC	CASSVGLAGGRETQYF
TRBV5-1	-	-	TRBJ1-3	TGCGCCAGCAGCCTGGGGGTCAGCTCTGGAAACACCATATATTTT	CASSLGVSSGNTIYF
TRBV7-9	-	-	TRBJ1-1	TGTGCCAGCAGCTTCTATACAGAGAACACTGAAGCTTTCTTT	CASSFYTENTEAFF
TRBV27	-	-	TRBJ2-7	TGTGCCAGCAGTCCGAGATTCCTGGGCAGAACCTACGAGCAGTACTTC	CASSPRFLGRTYEQYF
TRBV7-7	-	once	TRBJ2-5	TGTGCCAGCAGCTTAAGGGCCCGGGGGGAGACCCAGTACTTC	CASSLRARGETQYF
TRBV5-8	-	-	TRBJ1-6	TGTGCCAGCAGCTTTGGACACCTAAATTCACCCCTCCACTTT	CASSFGHLNSPLHF
TRBV9	-	-	TRBJ2-1	TGTGCCAGCAGCGTAGAGGGCCGGGTGAGGTACAATGAGCAGTTCTTC	CASSVEGRVRYNEQFF
TRBV5-1	-	-	TRBJ2-7	TGCGCCAGCAGCTTCGGTTCCGCCGCCCACGAGCAGTACTTC	CASSFGSAAHEQYF
TRBV15	TRBD2	-	TRBJ2-3	TGTGCCACCAGCAGCCCCAGGGAGGGGAGAGGGACAGATACGCAGTATTTT	CATSSPREGRGTDTQYF
TRBV7-2	TRBD2	-	TRBJ2-5	TGTGCCAGCAGCGCTAGCGGGGGGGCGGAGACCCAGTACTTC	CASSASGGAETQYF
TRBV6-5	-	-	TRBJ1-1	TGTGCCAGCAGTTATCAGGGGTTGAGTCCGAACACTGAAGCTTTCTTT	CASSYQGLSPNTEAFF
TRBV6-6	TRBD2	-	TRBJ2-7	TGTGCCAGCAGAGTATTAGCGGGCCGCGCCTACGAGCAGTACTTC	CASRVLAGRAYEQYF
TRBV7-8	TRBD2	-	TRBJ2-2	TGTGCCAGCAGCTTAGATAGGACTAGCGGGAGTCGGAGCGGGGAGCTGTTTTTT	CASSLDRTSGSRSGELFF
TRBV5-5	-	-	TRBJ2-1	TGTGCCAGCGGGGTGGCGCCCCTAATGAACGAGCAGTTCTTC	CASGVAPLMNEQFF
TRBV5-4	-	-	TRBJ1-1	TGTGCCAGCAGCTTGGTGCGGGGCACTGAAGCTTTCTTT	CASSLVRGTEAFF
TRBV6-1	TRBD2	-	TRBJ2-1	TGTGCCAGCAGTGATCGCGCGGGGGGCTTCAATGAGCAGTTCTTC	CASSDRAGGFNEQFF
TRBV7-9	-	-	TRBJ1-2	TGTGCCAGCAGCTTAGCGCTAAGTATCTATGGCTACACCTTC	CASSLALSIYGYTF
TRBV21-1	-	-	TRBJ1-2	TGTGCCAGCAGCAAAGTTTTCGGACAGACCTATGGCTACACCTTC	CASSKVFGQTYGYTF
TRBV2	-	-	TRBJ1-3	TGTGCCGGGGGGAGGGGACTTAATGGAAACACCATATATTTT	CAGGRGLNGNTIYF
TRBV29-1	-	-	TRBJ2-3	TGCAGCGGGTTGCGGGGGCCGATCACAGATACGCAGTATTTT	CSGLRGPITDTQYF
TRBV11-2	-	-	TRBJ2-1	TGTGCCAGCAGCTTAGGTCTTAGGTCCAATGAGCAGTTCTTC	CASSLGLRSNEQFF
TRBV7-9	-	few	TRBJ1-3	TGTGCCAGCAGCTTAGATACTGGAAACACCATATATTTT	CASSLDTGNTIYF
TRBV2	TRBD1	-	TRBJ2-7	TGTGCCGGAGGACAGGGAAACCACGAGCAGTACTTC	CAGGQGNHEQYF
TRBV18	-	-	TRBJ2-4	TGTGCCAGCTCACCACCGGAAACCCCCAAAAACATTCAGTACTTC	CASSPPETPKNIQYF
TRBV11-2	-	-	TRBJ2-7	TGTGCCAGCAGCTTACGGGCAAGATACGAGCAGTACTTC	CASSLRARYEQYF